Sequencing of this T cell receptor beta chain was carried out in a study of shared clonotypes between healthy human individuals. Study information: Three plates were used per donor for CD4 naive, three for CD4 memory, two for CD8 naive and one for CD8 memory. Overall study results and limits: An effect of sequencing depth on clonotype sharing among donors was expected.

This clone was observed a single time. Its antigen is currently unknown. Profiled with immunoSEQ multiplex PCR; TCRdb holds only in-frame clones, not every one. The sample carries millions of clones, 85% to 95% recorded once. The naive CD8 fraction comprised CD45RO-negative cells positively selected for CCR7 and excluded terminally differentiated effector memory CD45RA+ cells. The receptor comes from a man between 18 and 29 years old in good health. Some clones in this sample may be carry-over from other donors' samples. The specimen sequenced was naive CD8+ T cells from PBMCs.

CDR3 DNA sequence: TGTGCCAGCAGCGTAGAGGGCTACCCCTACGAGCAGTACTTC. Protein sequence: CASSVEGYPYEQYF. The chain recombines TRBV9 with TRBJ2-7; no firm D call. V was cut by 0 bases and J by 2 bases, with 9 bases left in between. The CDR3 is made up of 14 amino acids. Germline values: CDR1 SGDLS, CDR2 YYNGEE. The full variable domain, with the rest looked up from reference TRBV9 and TRBJ2-7, is DSGVTQTPKHLITATGQRVTLRCSPRSGDLSVYWYQQSLDQGLQFLIQYYNGEERAKGNILERFSAQQFPDLHSELNLSSLELGDSALYFCASSVEGYPYEQYFGPGTRLTVT.